The 22 T cell receptor beta chains listed next were all sequenced from one sample in a study of shared clonotypes between healthy human individuals. Data came from immunoSEQ multiplex PCR; TCRdb stores just in-frame clones and leaves some out. The table lists about 2.1 million clones, 93% of them singletons. CD45RO-negative cells were positively selected for CCR7, leaving out terminally differentiated effector memory CD45RA+ cells. The sample comprised naive CD8+ T cells from PBMCs. Receptors originate from a man between 18 and 35 years old in good health. Some clones in this sample may be carry-over from other donors' samples.

Only one count was recorded for this clone. V and J are TRBV6-6 and TRBJ2-5; D not certain. Trimming shortened V by 7 bases and J by 2 bases, and 14 bases separated the two germline ends. The germline V gene has CDR1 MNHNY and CDR2 SVGAGI (reference sequence). The CDR3 has 14 amino acids. As DNA, the CDR3 is TGTGCCAGCACGAGTTTGAGGTTTCAAGAGACCCAGTACTTC. It is translated as CASTSLRFQETQYF.

This sequence joins TRBV27 and TRBJ2-1; 8 bases agree with TRBD2. The germline gives CDR1 MNHEY, CDR2 SMNVEV (reference sequence). The CDR3 extends over 15 amino acids. V lost 5 bases and J lost 7; bases outside the gene matches: 10. As DNA, the CDR3 is TGTGCCAGCAGTCCTCAAAGCGGGAGAGTTAATGAGCAGTTCTTC. It translates to CASSPQSGRVNEQFF.

The CDR3 sequence is CASSPPSGSAAGELFF. The CDR3 coding sequence is TGTGCCAGCAGCCCCCCGTCGGGATCTGCAGCCGGGGAGCTGTTTTTT. The chain joins TRBV9 to TRBJ2-2; weak D call: TRBD2 (5 bases). V lost 4 bases and J 6 bases, leaving 19 bases between the germline ends. Germline assignment: CDR1 SGDLS and CDR2 YYNGEE. The CDR3 consists of 16 residues. Full variable domain (remainder filled in from reference TRBV9 and TRBJ2-2): DSGVTQTPKHLITATGQRVTLRCSPRSGDLSVYWYQQSLDQGLQFLIQYYNGEERAKGNILERFSAQQFPDLHSELNLSSLELGDSALYFCASSPPSGSAAGELFFGEGSRLTVL.

This chain uses TRBV2 with TRBJ1-1; D is unresolved. V lost 8 bases, J lost 5 bases, and 12 bases lay in between. Germline assignment: CDR1 SNHLY and CDR2 FYNNEI. CDR3 length equals 12 residues. The CDR3 DNA follows: TGTGCCAGCGCCCCAGGCCATACTGAAGCTTTCTTT. Translation: CASAPGHTEAFF.

The chain carries TRBV7-3 and TRBJ2-1; a possible D gene is TRBD2 (6 bases). The CDR3 loop spans 14 amino acids. Trimming pared 3 bases from V and 8 bases from J, leaving 14 bases between. Germline CDR1 is SGHTA and CDR2 is FQGTGA. This CDR3 is CASSFGGSRDEQFF. DNA for the CDR3: TGTGCCAGCAGCTTTGGAGGGAGTAGGGATGAGCAGTTCTTC.

About this clone itself: Other nucleotide sequences from this sample produce the same CDR3. The V call is TRBV19, the J call TRBJ2-5; possibly TRBD1 for D (6 bases). This CDR3 is built from 15 residues. Trimming removed 1 base at V and 2 bases at J, with 11 bases between. CDR1 is LNHDA, CDR2 SQIVND, per germline (reference sequence). The CDR3 DNA is TGTGCCAGTAGTATAGGGGGGACATCTCAAGAGACCCAGTACTTC. Translating it yields CASSIGGTSQETQYF. The entire variable domain, with the rest obtained from reference TRBV19 and TRBJ2-5, is as follows: DGGITQSPKYLFRKEGQNVTLSCEQNLNHDAMYWYRQDPGQGLRLIYYSQIVNDFQKGDIAEGYSVSREKKESFPLTVTSAQKNPTAFYLCASSIGGTSQETQYFGPGTRLLVL.

The chain is built from TRBV4-1 and TRBJ1-5; D may be TRBD1 (5 bases). This CDR3 comprises 17 residues. Germline-derived CDR1 and CDR2 are MGHRA and YSYEKL. The V and J ends lost 1 base and 9 bases respectively, with 22 bases between them. CDR3 sequence (DNA): TGCGCCAGCAGCCAAGCGGGCAGGGAAAGTATCGAAGGGCCCCAGCATTTT. Protein: CASSQAGRESIEGPQHF.

The gene calls are TRBV27 and TRBJ1-1; D is ambiguous. This CDR3 region has 18 residues. Germline CDR1 and CDR2: MNHEY and SMNVEV (reference sequence). The ends were cut back, 5 bases at V and 0 bases at J, with 22 bases in the middle. The CDR3 sequence: CASSAPTRNAGMNTEAFF. In nucleotides, the CDR3 is TGTGCCAGCAGTGCCCCGACAAGGAACGCGGGGATGAACACTGAAGCTTTCTTT.

Worth noting for this clone: Its ends do not fully match the called genes, so a read error is possible. This chain uses TRBV13 with TRBJ2-1; D tentatively fits TRBD1 or TRBD2 (6 bases each). Germline V gene lookup returns CDR1 PRHDT and CDR2 FYEKMQ (reference sequence). The CDR3 has 17 residues. The CDR3 coding sequence is TGTGCCAGCAGCCTAGGGGGTGGCGGGAACCCTTACAATGAGCAGTTCTTC. This codes for CASSLGGGGNPYNEQFF.

CDR3 protein: CASSSRTSGRSYEQYF. Here the CDR3 DNA reads TGTGCCAGCAGCTCTCGGACTAGCGGGCGCTCCTACGAGCAGTACTTC. V is TRBV7-9 and J is TRBJ2-5; 11 nucleotides line up with TRBD2. The J call could be wrong; TRBJ2-7 is a better fit for the DNA end. Germline values: CDR1 SEHNR, CDR2 FQNEAQ (reference sequence). This CDR3 region has 16 residues.

This clone was counted a single time. This chain connects TRBV27 to TRBJ2-2; 10 bases map to TRBD1. Germline lookup yields CDR1 MNHEY and CDR2 SMNVEV (reference sequence). The CDR3 runs to 18 residues. Germline trimming cut 5 bases from V and 5 bases from J; bases unmatched to any gene: 14. The CDR3: CASSPSDRGLARTGELFF. The CDR3 nucleotides read TGTGCCAGCAGTCCAAGCGACAGGGGGCTAGCCAGGACCGGGGAGCTGTTTTTT.

J is TRBJ1-2 and V is TRBV29-1; D perhaps matches TRBD1 (6 bases). V lost 7 bases and J 0 bases, leaving 12 bases between the germline ends. CDR3 length: 13 amino acids. Germline loops: CDR1 SQVTM, CDR2 ANQGSEA. The CDR3 loop is CSAGTNPNYGYTF. Here the CDR3 DNA reads TGCAGCGCTGGGACAAACCCTAACTATGGCTACACCTTC.

The V call is TRBV9, the J call TRBJ2-1, with unresolved D. The CDR3 spans 14 residues. Trimming cost V 4 bases and J 5 bases, with 13 bases left between them. Germline assignment: CDR1 SGDLS and CDR2 YYNGEE. The CDR3 DNA reads TGTGCCAGCAGCCCCCGGACGGTGAACAATGAGCAGTTCTTC. Protein sequence: CASSPRTVNNEQFF. The whole variable domain, remainder taken from reference TRBV9 and TRBJ2-1, is DSGVTQTPKHLITATGQRVTLRCSPRSGDLSVYWYQQSLDQGLQFLIQYYNGEERAKGNILERFSAQQFPDLHSELNLSSLELGDSALYFCASSPRTVNNEQFFGPGTRLTVL.

The chain employs TRBV27 and TRBJ2-3, with D hard to call. From germline, CDR1 is MNHEY and CDR2 SMNVEV (reference sequence). The germline V and J ends were trimmed by 0 bases and 5 bases, with 6 bases remaining between them. The CDR3 has 13 residues. The CDR3 bases are TGTGCCAGCAGTTTATCGTTATTAGATACGCAGTATTTT. Amino acids: CASSLSLLDTQYF.

CDR3: CASSLGLAYNEQFF. For the CDR3, the DNA is TGTGCCAGCAGCTTAGGACTAGCCTACAATGAGCAGTTCTTC. This chain connects TRBV7-2 to TRBJ2-1, with TRBD2 as a possible D gene (6 bases). This CDR3 contains 14 residues. V was shortened by 1 base and J by 2 bases, with 6 bases between the two germline ends. From germline, CDR1 is SGHTA and CDR2 FQGNSA.

The rearrangement links TRBV7-6 to TRBJ2-1; D unclear. Trimming stripped 5 bases from V and 11 bases from J, with 13 bases between. The CDR3 is 12 amino acids. The germline V gene has CDR1 SGHVS and CDR2 FNYEAQ. DNA of the CDR3: TGTGCCAGCAGCCCAAACGATCACAAGCAGTTCTTC. This codes for CASSPNDHKQFF.

The chain employs TRBV28 and TRBJ1-5, with unresolved D. Per the germline V gene, CDR1 is MDHEN and CDR2 is SYDVKM. The V and J ends lost 6 bases and 1 base respectively, with 10 bases between them. This CDR3 comprises 14 residues. This CDR3 is CASSGRVSNQPQHF. The CDR3 nucleotides read TGTGCCAGCAGCGGGAGAGTAAGCAATCAGCCCCAGCATTTT.

J is TRBJ1-5 and V is TRBV7-6, with TRBD1 matching over 10 bases. Germline V lookup: CDR1 SGHVS, CDR2 FNYEAQ. CDR3 length: 15 residues. V shed 5 bases, J shed 9 bases, and the junction held 10 bases outside the gene matches. Written as DNA, the CDR3 is TGTGCCAGCAGCCCCGGGACAGGGGCCCTGAGGCCCCAGCATTTT. It translates to CASSPGTGALRPQHF. Based on the CDR3 plus reference TRBV7-6 and TRBJ1-5, the full variable domain is GAGVSQSPRYKVTKRGQDVALRCDPISGHVSLYWYRQALGQGPEFLTYFNYEAQQDKSGLPNDRFSAERPEGSISTLTIQRTEQRDSAMYRCASSPGTGALRPQHFGDGTRLSIL.

This clone was counted between two and nine times. The chain has TRBV7-9 and TRBJ1-2, with unresolved D. This CDR3 spans 12 amino acids. V lost 4 bases to trimming and J lost 0 bases, with 3 bases between them. The germline CDR1 and CDR2 sequences are SEHNR and FQNEAQ (reference sequence). The CDR3 DNA reads as TGTGCCAGCAGCTCGTCTAACTATGGCTACACCTTC. Its protein product is CASSSSNYGYTF.

The chain combines TRBV6-5 with TRBJ2-7, with TRBD1 matching over 7 bases. Trimming at V came to 4 bases and at J to 4 bases, leaving 10 bases not matched to a gene. The V gene's germline CDR1 is MNHEY and CDR2 SVGAGI. This CDR3 has 15 residues. In DNA form, the CDR3 reads TGTGCCAGCAGTTTGTCCCCCGAGGGGGCGTACGAGCAGTACTTC. The encoded protein is CASSLSPEGAYEQYF.

This chain uses TRBV4-1 with TRBJ1-1; no reliable D call. Trimming cost V 1 base and J 5 bases, with 14 bases left between them. Per germline, CDR1 MGHRA and CDR2 YSYEKL. This CDR3 has 15 residues. The CDR3 here is CASSQAPQSGTEAFF. The CDR3 DNA reads TGCGCCAGCAGCCAAGCGCCCCAGTCCGGGACTGAAGCTTTCTTT.

The V and J genes are TRBV27 and TRBJ2-5; D might be TRBD1 (5 bases). The V end lost 2 bases, the J end lost 10 bases, and 14 bases lay between the germline ends. The CDR3 extends over 13 amino acids. Germline V gene sequence: CDR1 MNHEY, CDR2 SMNVEV (reference sequence). CDR3 DNA sequence: TGTGCCAGCAGTTTAGGTAGGGGAACTGGCCAGTACTTC. Encoded protein: CASSLGRGTGQYF.